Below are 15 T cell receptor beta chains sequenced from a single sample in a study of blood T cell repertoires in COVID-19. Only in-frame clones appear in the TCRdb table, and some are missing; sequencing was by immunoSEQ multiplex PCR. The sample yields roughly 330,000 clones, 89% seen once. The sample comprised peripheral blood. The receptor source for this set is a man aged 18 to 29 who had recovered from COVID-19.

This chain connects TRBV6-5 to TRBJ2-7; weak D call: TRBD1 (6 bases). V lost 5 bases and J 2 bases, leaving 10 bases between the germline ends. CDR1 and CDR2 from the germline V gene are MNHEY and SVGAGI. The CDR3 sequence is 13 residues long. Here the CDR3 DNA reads TGTGCCAGCAGTAAACAGGGCGCCTACGAGCAGTACTTC. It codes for CASSKQGAYEQYF.

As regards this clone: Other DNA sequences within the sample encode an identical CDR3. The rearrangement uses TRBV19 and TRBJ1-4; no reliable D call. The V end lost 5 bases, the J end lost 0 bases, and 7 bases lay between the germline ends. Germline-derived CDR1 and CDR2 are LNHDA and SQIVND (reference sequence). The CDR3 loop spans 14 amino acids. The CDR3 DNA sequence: TGTGCCAGTAGTCCCACGGCAACTAATGAAAAACTGTTTTTT. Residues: CASSPTATNEKLFF.

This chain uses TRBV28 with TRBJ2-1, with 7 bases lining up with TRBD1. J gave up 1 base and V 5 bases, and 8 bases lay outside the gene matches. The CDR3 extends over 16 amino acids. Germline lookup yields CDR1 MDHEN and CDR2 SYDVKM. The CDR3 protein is CASSPTGSKSYNEQFF. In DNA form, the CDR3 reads TGTGCCAGCAGTCCGACAGGGTCTAAATCCTACAATGAGCAGTTCTTC.

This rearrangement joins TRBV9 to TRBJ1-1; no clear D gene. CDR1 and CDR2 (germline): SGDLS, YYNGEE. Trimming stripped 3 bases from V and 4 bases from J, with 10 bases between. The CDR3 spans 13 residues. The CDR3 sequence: CASSGNFGTEAFF. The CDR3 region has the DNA TGTGCCAGCAGCGGAAACTTTGGCACTGAAGCTTTCTTT.

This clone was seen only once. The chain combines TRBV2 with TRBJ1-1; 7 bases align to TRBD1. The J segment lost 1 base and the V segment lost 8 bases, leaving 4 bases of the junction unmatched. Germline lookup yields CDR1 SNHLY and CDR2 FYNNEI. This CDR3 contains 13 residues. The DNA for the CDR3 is TGTGCCAGCGCCAGGGGGGAGAACACTGAAGCTTTCTTT. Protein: CASARGENTEAFF.

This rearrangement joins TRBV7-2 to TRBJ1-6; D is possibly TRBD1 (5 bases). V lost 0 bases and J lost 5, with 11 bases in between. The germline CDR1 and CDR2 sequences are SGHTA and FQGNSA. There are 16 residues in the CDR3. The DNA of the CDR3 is TGTGCCAGCAGCTTAGCACAGGCAAACAATAATTCACCCCTCCACTTT. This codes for CASSLAQANNNSPLHF.

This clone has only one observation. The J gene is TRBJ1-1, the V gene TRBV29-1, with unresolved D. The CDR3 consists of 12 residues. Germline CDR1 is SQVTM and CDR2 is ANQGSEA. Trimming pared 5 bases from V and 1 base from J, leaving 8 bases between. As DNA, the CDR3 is TGCAGCGTTTACACAGCGAACACTGAAGCTTTCTTT. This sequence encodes CSVYTANTEAFF.

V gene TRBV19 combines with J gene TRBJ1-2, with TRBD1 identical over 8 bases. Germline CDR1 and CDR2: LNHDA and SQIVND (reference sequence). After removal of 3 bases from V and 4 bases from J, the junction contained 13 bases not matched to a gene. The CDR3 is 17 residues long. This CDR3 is CASSIIFPAGGIYGYTF. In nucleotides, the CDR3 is TGTGCCAGTAGTATCATTTTCCCGGCAGGGGGCATCTATGGCTACACCTTC.

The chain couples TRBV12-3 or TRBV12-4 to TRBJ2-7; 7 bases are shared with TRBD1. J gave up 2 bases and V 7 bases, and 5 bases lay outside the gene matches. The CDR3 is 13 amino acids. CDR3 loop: CASTTGVAYEQYF. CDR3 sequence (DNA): TGTGCCAGCACCACAGGGGTAGCCTACGAGCAGTACTTC.

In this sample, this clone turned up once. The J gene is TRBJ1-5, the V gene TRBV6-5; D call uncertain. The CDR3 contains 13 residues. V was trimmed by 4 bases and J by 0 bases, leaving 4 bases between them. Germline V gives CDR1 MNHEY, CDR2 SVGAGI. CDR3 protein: CASSFGSNQPQHF. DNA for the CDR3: TGTGCCAGCAGTTTCGGTAGCAATCAGCCCCAGCATTTT.

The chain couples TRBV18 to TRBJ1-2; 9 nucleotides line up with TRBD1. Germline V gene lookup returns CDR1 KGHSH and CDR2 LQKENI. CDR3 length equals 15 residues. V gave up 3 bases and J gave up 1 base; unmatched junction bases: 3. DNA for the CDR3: TGTGCCAGCTCACCCGGGACAGGGCTTAACTATGGCTACACCTTC. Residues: CASSPGTGLNYGYTF.

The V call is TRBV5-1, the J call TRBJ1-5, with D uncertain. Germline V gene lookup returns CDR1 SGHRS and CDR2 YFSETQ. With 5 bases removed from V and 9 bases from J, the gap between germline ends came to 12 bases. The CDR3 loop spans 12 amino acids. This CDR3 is CASSDGVGPQHF. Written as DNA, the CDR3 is TGCGCCAGCAGTGACGGGGTAGGGCCCCAGCATTTT.

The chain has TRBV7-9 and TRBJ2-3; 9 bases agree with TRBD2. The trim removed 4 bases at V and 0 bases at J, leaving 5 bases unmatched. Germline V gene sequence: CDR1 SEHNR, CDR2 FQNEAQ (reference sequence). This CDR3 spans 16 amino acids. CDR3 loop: CASSYSAGGSTDTQYF. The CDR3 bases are TGTGCCAGCAGCTACTCAGCGGGGGGAAGCACAGATACGCAGTATTTT.

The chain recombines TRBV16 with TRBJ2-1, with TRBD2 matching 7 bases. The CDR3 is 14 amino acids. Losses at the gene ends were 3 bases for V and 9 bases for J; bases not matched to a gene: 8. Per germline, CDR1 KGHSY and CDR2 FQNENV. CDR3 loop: CASSQRTSRSEQFF. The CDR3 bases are TGTGCCAGCAGCCAGCGGACTAGTCGGAGTGAGCAGTTCTTC. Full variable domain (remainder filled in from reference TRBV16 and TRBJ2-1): GEEVAQTPKHLVRGEGQKAKLYCAPIKGHSYVFWYQQVLKNEFKFLISFQNENVFDETGMPKERFSAKCLPNSPCSLEIQATKLEDSAVYFCASSQRTSRSEQFFGPGTRLTVL.

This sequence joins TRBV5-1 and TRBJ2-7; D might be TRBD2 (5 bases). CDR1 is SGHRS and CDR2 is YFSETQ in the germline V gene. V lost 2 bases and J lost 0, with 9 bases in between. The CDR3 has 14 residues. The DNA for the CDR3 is TGCGCCAGCAGCTTCTGGACTGACTCCTACGAGCAGTACTTC. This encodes CASSFWTDSYEQYF.